Following are 17 T cell receptor beta chains from one sample sequenced in a study of T cell responses to AZD1222 COVID-19 vaccine. The assay was immunoSEQ multiplex PCR, and TCRdb's table has in-frame clones only and misses some. The sample holds around 140,000 clones, approximately 89% seen once. The sequencing here drew on peripheral blood, taken 28 days after the second AZD1222 dose. The receptors were sampled from an adult who received the AZD1222 COVID-19 vaccine.

The chain couples TRBV11-2 to TRBJ2-7; 9 bases are a match to TRBD2. In germline, CDR1 is SGHAT, CDR2 FQNNGV. This CDR3 spans 16 amino acids. Losses at the gene ends were 5 bases for V and 7 bases for J; bases not matched to a gene: 15. This chain's CDR3 is CASSLRASGAPREQYF. CDR3 nucleotides: TGTGCCAGCAGCCTGAGGGCTAGCGGGGCCCCTAGGGAGCAGTACTTC.

Here the CDR3 reads CASSPASSYEQYF. CDR3 DNA: TGTGCCAGCTCACCCGCTAGCTCCTACGAGCAGTACTTC. The chain uses TRBV18 and TRBJ2-7; D is undetermined. Per the germline V gene, CDR1 is KGHSH and CDR2 is LQKENI. CDR3 length: 13 amino acids. The V gene lost 3 bases and the J gene lost 0 bases, with 6 bases spanning the gap.

The gene calls are TRBV15 and TRBJ2-7, with D possibly matching TRBD2 (7 bases). The CDR3 covers 18 residues. V shed 0 bases and J shed 0 bases, with 18 bases lying between them. Germline V gene sequence: CDR1 LNHNV, CDR2 YYDKDF (reference sequence). DNA of the CDR3: TGTGCCACCAGCAGAGATAGTGGGGGGCGGACTAGCTCCTACGAGCAGTACTTC. Amino acids: CATSRDSGGRTSSYEQYF.

The rearrangement links TRBV11-3 to TRBJ2-7; a weak D match, TRBD2 (6 bases). V lost 3 bases, J lost 1 base, and 7 bases lay in between. The CDR3 runs to 13 residues. CDR1 and CDR2 (germline): SGHNT, YENEEA. The CDR3 coding sequence is TGTGCCAGCAGCTTTGGGGGGTCCTACGAGCAGTACTTC. As protein: CASSFGGSYEQYF.

The V gene is TRBV28, the J gene TRBJ1-2; D is possibly TRBD1 (6 bases). Trimming removed 2 bases from V and 2 bases from J, with 9 bases in between. CDR1 and CDR2 (germline): MDHEN, SYDVKM. CDR3 length: 14 residues. The CDR3 spells CASSLGTRNYGYTF. The CDR3 DNA reads as TGTGCCAGCAGTTTAGGGACAAGAAACTATGGCTACACCTTC.

The CDR3 bases are TGTGCCTGGGGACAGGGGTTCTCCTACGAGCAGTACTTC. Translation: CAWGQGFSYEQYF. The V and J genes are TRBV30 and TRBJ2-7; 9 nucleotides agree with TRBD1. Trimming took 5 bases from V and 0 from J; bases not matched to a gene: 2. The CDR3 has 13 residues. The germline V gene has CDR1 GTSNPN and CDR2 SVGIG (reference sequence).

The chain carries TRBV3-1 (or the pseudogene TRBV3-2) and TRBJ2-7; maybe TRBD2 (6 bases). The CDR3 consists of 14 residues. Germline V gene data show CDR1 as LGHDT and CDR2 as YNNKEL (reference sequence). Trimming took off 6 bases at V and 0 bases at J, with 12 bases between the two ends. The CDR3 here is CASSQRDFSYEQYF. The CDR3 DNA is TGTGCCAGCAGTCAACGGGACTTCTCCTACGAGCAGTACTTC.

This clone appeared a few times. The chain links TRBV5-6 to TRBJ1-2; D is unclear. Germline-derived CDR1 and CDR2 are SGHDT and YYEEEE. This CDR3 spans 12 amino acids. The V end was cut by 6 bases, the J end by 4 bases, with 10 bases between. The DNA for the CDR3 is TGTGCCAGCACCCCGGACGGCTATGGCTACACCTTC. Protein: CASTPDGYGYTF.

As concerns this clone: At one boundary the junction diverges from the germline segment, which might be a read error. The chain recombines TRBV7-7 with TRBJ2-5; 7 nucleotides line up with TRBD1. Per the germline V gene, CDR1 is SSHAT and CDR2 is FNYEAQ (reference sequence). This CDR3 comprises 15 residues. The CDR3 region has the DNA TGTGCTAGCAGCTTACTGGGCTCAGGGGGAGAGACCCAGTACTTC. Translation: CASSLLGSGGETQYF.

The V gene is TRBV5-5, the J gene TRBJ1-1; D gene uncertain. The CDR3 length is 12 residues. Germline assignment: CDR1 SGHKS and CDR2 YYEKEE (reference sequence). The V end was cut by 0 bases, the J end by 11 bases, with 11 bases between. CDR3 bases: TGTGCCAGCAGCTTGGGGGGAAGTGCGGCTTTCTTT. Translated: CASSLGGSAAFF.

The chain has TRBV28 and TRBJ2-3; TRBD2 matches at 7 bases. This CDR3 comprises 16 residues. In germline, CDR1 is MDHEN, CDR2 SYDVKM. Germline trimming cut 2 bases from V and 4 bases from J; bases unmatched to any gene: 9. DNA for the CDR3: TGTGCCAGCAGTTTAAGCGGGGCAGTCGGTTCAGATACGCAGTATTTT. This gives the protein CASSLSGAVGSDTQYF.

The chain joins TRBV29-1 to TRBJ2-7, with 10 bases matching TRBD2. Per the germline V gene, CDR1 is SQVTM and CDR2 is ANQGSEA. The CDR3 covers 14 residues. Trimming cost V 7 bases and J 6 bases; bases outside gene matches: 12. This CDR3 is CSGLAGGRGGEQYF. CDR3 coding DNA: TGCAGCGGATTAGCGGGAGGAAGGGGGGGCGAGCAGTACTTC.

This clone was counted between two and nine times. The chain couples TRBV28 to TRBJ2-3; 14 nucleotides agree with TRBD2. Germline V gene lookup returns CDR1 MDHEN and CDR2 SYDVKM. The trim removed 8 bases at V and 2 bases at J, leaving 9 bases unmatched. The CDR3 runs 17 residues. The CDR3 sequence is CASERGLAGGATDTQYF. In DNA form, the CDR3 reads TGTGCCAGCGAAAGAGGACTAGCGGGGGGTGCCACAGATACGCAGTATTTT.

The V call is TRBV3-1 (or the pseudogene TRBV3-2), the J call TRBJ2-3; 11 bases are shared with TRBD2. Trimming took 3 bases from V and 10 from J; bases not matched to a gene: 6. CDR3 size: 14 residues. Looked up from germline, CDR1 is LGHDT and CDR2 is YNNKEL (reference sequence). The CDR3 region has the DNA TGTGCCAGCAGCCACTCTAGCGGGAGGAAGTCGCAGTATTTT. Translating it yields CASSHSSGRKSQYF.

CDR3 coding DNA: TGTGCCAGCAGCAAAGCGCGCAGGGGTGGAGAGACCCAGTACTTC. Its translation: CASSKARRGGETQYF. The chain is built from TRBV21-1 and TRBJ2-5; the DNA was not used to check the table's D call, TRBD1. TRBV21-1 is a recognized pseudogene. The CDR3 loop spans 15 amino acids.

This chain joins TRBV19 and TRBJ1-2; 7 positions agree with TRBD1. The CDR3 is 14 amino acids. Germline V gene data show CDR1 as LNHDA and CDR2 as SQIVND (reference sequence). V dropped 6 bases and J dropped 0; count of bases not matched to a gene: 4. The CDR3 loop reads CASRGTESNYGYTF. In DNA, the CDR3 is TGTGCCAGTAGAGGGACAGAATCTAACTATGGCTACACCTTC. The complete variable domain, with remaining parts taken from reference TRBV19 and TRBJ1-2, reads DGGITQSPKYLFRKEGQNVTLSCEQNLNHDAMYWYRQDPGQGLRLIYYSQIVNDFQKGDIAEGYSVSREKKESFPLTVTSAQKNPTAFYLCASRGTESNYGYTFGSGTRLTVV.

The V gene is TRBV9, the J gene TRBJ2-1; TRBD1 aligns across 10 bases. From germline, CDR1 is SGDLS and CDR2 YYNGEE. The CDR3 consists of 18 residues. The V gene end was trimmed by 3 bases and the J gene end by 3 bases; junction bases not matched to a gene: 12. The CDR3 nucleotides read TGTGCCAGCAGCGAGGGGGATCTGGGGACAGGGGTCTACAATGAGCAGTTCTTC. This translates into CASSEGDLGTGVYNEQFF.